The T cell receptor beta chain under discussion was sequenced for a study of OX40 agonist ivuxolimab in advanced cancers. For context, the study as a whole: Ivuxolimab was a fully human IgG2 agonistic monoclonal antibody targeting the costimulatory receptor OX40 (CD134). Intravenous ivuxolimab was administered to patients every 2 weeks at six dose levels: 0.01, 0.1, 0.3, 1.5, 3 and 10 mg/kg. Of the 50 to 55 dose-escalation patients, hepatocellular carcinoma was present in 19, melanoma in around 15, renal cell carcinoma in 9 and head and neck cancer in 9. The dose-escalation cohort was 80% to 90% male with a mean age of roughly 60 years, ranging from roughly 23 to 80. Prior anti-PD-1, anti-PD-L1 or anti-CTLA-4 therapy was permitted, and about two fifths of dose-escalation patients had received checkpoint inhibitors. Partial responses occurred in three dose-escalation patients: two with cutaneous melanoma and one with hepatocellular carcinoma. The point of sequencing TCRbeta in the periphery was to test whether ivuxolimab changed TCR sequence diversity and drove clonal T-cell expansion. The paper covers the monotherapy dose-escalation part of the phase I ivuxolimab trial, which included N of about 56 patients. Study-wide conclusions, independent of this receptor: Clonal expansion of both CD4+ and CD8+ blood T cells was observed from baseline to week 6 at doses 0.1 to 3.0 mg/kg. Low levels of normalized T-cell clonal expansion were also shown by some nonresponding patients. On average, CD8+ T cells showed more expanded clones than CD4+ T cells after ivuxolimab. In partial responders in the 0.1-3.0 mg/kg groups, normalized peripheral clonal expansion was found to be among the lowest, especially among CD8+ T cells. The antigen specificity of the clonally expanded peripheral T cells was not determined.

V was cut back by 3 bases and J by 8 bases, leaving a gap of 7 bases between them. CDR1 and CDR2, looked up from the germline V gene (reference sequence), are SEHNR and FQNEAQ. The CDR3 sequence holds 11 residues, the cysteine and phenylalanine included. Only CDR3 DNA remains: 33 bases, in frame from the first base. Comments on this clone: The antigen it binds to is not known. Within one base of it there is no much larger clone, and no base qualities were kept.

To sequence the TCRbeta CDR3 region, genomic DNA was isolated from the sorted cells. The immunoSEQ Assay was used for sequencing of TCRbeta CDR3 regions. As stored in TCRdb, this immuneACCESS dataset retains in-frame rearrangements with V and J assigned. A fraction of the clones does not appear; measured against another copy, unresolved V genes explain less than half of the discrepancy, and the remainder lacks a known reason. The sample records about 90,000 clones, roughly 89% of which are singletons. The top ten clones comprise 8% to 9.5% of the sample. Patients with a history of autoimmune disease or receiving systemic immunosuppression were excluded from the trial. Peripheral blood for TCR sequencing was drawn from every dose cohort at baseline, at cycle 4 day 1 and at cycle 7 day 1. The samples were taken from a phase I, first-in-human, multicenter, open-label dose-escalation trial of ivuxolimab. Adults with locally advanced or metastatic melanoma, renal cell carcinoma, hepatocellular carcinoma or head and neck squamous cell carcinoma were enrolled in the trial. Before TCR sequencing, CD4+ and CD8+ T cells were separately sorted from peripheral blood.

The TCR was taken from an adult with an advanced solid tumor such as melanoma, head and neck, liver or kidney cancer. The chain couples TRBV7-9 to TRBJ1-2, with no reliable assignment of the D segment. The sample was CD4+ or CD8+ T cells sorted from blood, taken in a trial of the OX40 agonist ivuxolimab. The base sequence is TGTGCCAGCAGCTTCGAGGGCGGCTACACCTTC. Its amino acids are CASSFEGGYTF.